The 14 T cell receptor beta chains below all came from one sample that was sequenced in a study of immune characterization of retroperitoneal liposarcoma. TCRdb re-called the PCR reads with MiXCR, one entry per CDR3 protein. The sample has 15,000 or so distinct CDR3 sequences, approximately 48% seen once. Sequencing was done on a sample of tumor tissue. The receptors here all came from a female donor with retroperitoneal liposarcoma.

Points on this clonotype: A much larger clone is a single base away; this may be a read error. This sequence joins TRBV6-1 and TRBJ1-5, with 7 nucleotides matching TRBD1. Germline V lookup: CDR1 MNHNS, CDR2 SASEGT. This CDR3 has 13 residues. In DNA form, the CDR3 reads TGTGCCGTCGACAGGGAAAGAGTTCAGCCCCTGCATTTT. It specifies CAVDRERVQPLHF.

This clonotype has only a few counts. A much larger clone is a single base away; this may be a read error. J is TRBJ2-1 and V is TRBV7-4; TRBD2 matches at 10 bases. The DNA end lines up better with TRBJ2-7; the J call may be wrong. The CDR3 has 15 amino acids. The V gene's germline CDR1 is SGHVT and CDR2 SQSDAQ. CDR3 DNA: TGTGCCAGCAGCTTAGCATCTAGCGGGGGTGAGGAGCAGTACTTC. This encodes CASSLASSGGEEQYF.

The V gene is TRBV12-3 or TRBV12-4, the J gene TRBJ2-4, with 7 nucleotides matching TRBD2. After removal of 2 bases from V and 8 bases from J, the junction contained 12 bases not matched to a gene. The CDR3 sequence is 16 residues long. The CDR3, as DNA: TGTGCCAGCAGTTTATGGGACCGACCCCGGGGGGACATTCAGTACTTC. Residues: CASSLWDRPRGDIQYF.

This clonotype was seen only a few times. This likely comes from a read error, as the CDR3 has no conserved phenylalanine or tryptophan at its end. The limits of the CDR3 on the DNA are not certain, so only TCRdb's listed CDR3 is given. This chain joins TRBV12-2 and TRBJ2-1; TRBD1, the table's D call, was not compared with the DNA. TRBV12-2 has pseudogene status. The CDR3 contains 13 residues when both ends are counted. The CDR3 reads CASRRLSNQEAAV.

V and J are TRBV6-1 and TRBJ2-3, with 8 bases lining up with TRBD1. The CDR3 has 16 amino acids. With 6 bases clipped from V and 2 bases from J, the junction kept 10 bases outside the gene matches. Germline-derived CDR1 and CDR2 are MNHNS and SASEGT. The CDR3 nucleotides are TGTGCCAGCAGGGCCCGGGACAGGCAAAACACAGATACGCAGTATTTT. Amino acids: CASRARDRQNTDTQYF.

The chain uses TRBV11-2 and TRBJ2-1, with 7 bases aligning to TRBD1. Per germline, CDR1 SGHAT and CDR2 FQNNGV. Unmatched junction bases numbered 13, after V lost 4 bases and J lost 10 bases. The CDR3 length is 15 residues. In DNA form, the CDR3 reads TGTGCCAGCAGCTACATCCGGAAGCAGGGGGACGAGCAGTTCTTC. Translation: CASSYIRKQGDEQFF.

The chain combines TRBV6-1 with TRBJ2-5; 7 bases fit TRBD1. The J call is in doubt because the DNA end fits TRBJ2-7 better. Germline V lookup: CDR1 MNHNS, CDR2 SASEGT. This CDR3 comprises 14 residues. CDR3 residues: CASSEATGSDEQYF. The CDR3 nucleotides are TGTGCCAGCAGTGAAGCGACAGGGAGCGACGAGCAGTACTTC.

This clonotype appeared a few times. V gene TRBV10-2 combines with J gene TRBJ1-6; weak D call: TRBD1 (5 bases). CDR3 length: 14 residues. Germline V gene lookup returns CDR1 WSHSY and CDR2 SAAADI. The germline V and J ends were trimmed by 4 bases and 9 bases, with 13 bases remaining between them. The DNA of the CDR3 is TGCGCCAGCAGTGTGGACACAGACTTTTCACCCCTCCACTTT. This encodes CASSVDTDFSPLHF.

Relative to its sample, this clonotype is medium-sized. V and J are TRBV6-1 and TRBJ2-1; D possibly uses TRBD1 or TRBD2 (5 bases each). Near its end, the DNA agrees better with TRBJ2-7, so the J call may be wrong. The V gene's germline CDR1 is MNHNS and CDR2 SASEGT. The CDR3 is made up of 14 amino acids. CDR3 nucleotides: TGTGCCAGCAGTGTAGGGGAGTTCTCCTACGAGCAGTACTTC. It specifies CASSVGEFSYEQYF.

The chain has TRBV6-6 and TRBJ1-1; 9 positions agree with TRBD1. CDR3 size: 16 residues. The germline V gene has CDR1 MNHNY and CDR2 SVGAGI (reference sequence). J lost 3 bases, V lost 3 bases, and 8 bases had no gene match. This CDR3 is CASSYLGQGEYTEAFF. Here the CDR3 DNA reads TGTGCCAGCAGTTATCTGGGACAGGGTGAGTACACTGAAGCTTTCTTT.

This clonotype is classed as medium-sized. The chain recombines TRBV12-3 or TRBV12-4 with TRBJ2-3; TRBD1 aligns across 11 bases. This CDR3 has 17 amino acids. V shed 5 bases and J 1 base; nucleotides not matched to a gene: 8. The CDR3 is CASSLGQGAGGTDTQYF. CDR3 in DNA: TGTGCCAGCAGTCTAGGACAGGGGGCAGGTGGCACAGATACGCAGTATTTT.

The V and J genes are TRBV6-6 and TRBJ2-3; TRBD2 aligns across 7 bases. TRBJ2-7 matches the DNA end more closely, so the J call is doubtful. This CDR3 has 15 amino acids. Per the germline V gene, CDR1 is MNHNY and CDR2 is SVGAGI (reference sequence). CDR3 residues: CASSYGSAGDDEQYF. The CDR3 DNA is TGTGCCAGCAGTTACGGGTCGGCGGGAGACGACGAGCAGTACTTC.

As regards this clonotype: Without the conserved terminal phenylalanine or tryptophan, this CDR3 likely stems from a read error. The V and J genes are TRBV6-8 and TRBJ2-5, with 7 bases matching TRBD1. The CDR3 totals 12 residues. Germline trimming cut 8 bases from V and 11 bases from J; bases unmatched to any gene: 11. The V gene's germline CDR1 is MNHGY and CDR2 SAAAGT. CDR3 amino acids: CASGYRGNEQYL. The DNA of the CDR3 is TGTGCCAGCGGCTACAGGGGTAATGAGCAGTACTTA.

This clonotype is termed medium-sized. The rearrangement uses TRBV6-1 and TRBJ1-5; D is unclear. The CDR3 length is 12 residues. Germline lookup yields CDR1 MNHNS and CDR2 SASEGT. The germline V and J ends were trimmed by 6 bases and 7 bases, with 10 bases remaining between them. This CDR3 reads CASRREDQPQHF. The CDR3 region has the DNA TGTGCCAGCAGAAGGGAGGACCAGCCCCAGCATTTT.